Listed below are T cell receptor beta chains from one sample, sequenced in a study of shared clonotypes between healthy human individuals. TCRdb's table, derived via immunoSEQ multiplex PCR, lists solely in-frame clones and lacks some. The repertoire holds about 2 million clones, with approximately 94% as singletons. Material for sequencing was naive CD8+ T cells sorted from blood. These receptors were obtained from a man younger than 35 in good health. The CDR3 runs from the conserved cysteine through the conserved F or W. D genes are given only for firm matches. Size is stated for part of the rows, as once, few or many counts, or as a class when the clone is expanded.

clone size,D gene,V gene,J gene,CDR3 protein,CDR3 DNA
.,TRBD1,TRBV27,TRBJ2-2,CASSSFPPGWDSYTGELFF,TGTGCCAGCAGTTCCTTCCCCCCCGGATGGGACAGCTACACCGGGGAGCTGTTTTTT
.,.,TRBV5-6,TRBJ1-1,CASSLAEGGSRTEAFF,TGTGCCAGCAGCTTGGCCGAGGGGGGCTCGAGGACTGAAGCTTTCTTT
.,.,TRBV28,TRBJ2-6,CASSLSLSGANVLTF,TGTGCCAGCAGTTTATCCCTATCTGGGGCCAACGTCCTGACTTTC
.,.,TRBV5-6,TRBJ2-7,CASSLGTEAYEQYF,TGTGCCAGCAGCTTGGGGACAGAAGCTTACGAGCAGTACTTC
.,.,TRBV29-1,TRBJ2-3,CSGGGGFSTDTQYF,TGCAGCGGGGGAGGCGGGTTCAGCACAGATACGCAGTATTTT
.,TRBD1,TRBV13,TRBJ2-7,CASSSVRTGHEQYF,TGTGCCAGCAGCTCCGTTAGGACAGGACACGAGCAGTACTTC
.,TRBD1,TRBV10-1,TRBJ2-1,CASSAEQGAPVYPGQFF,TGCGCCAGCAGTGCCGAACAGGGGGCCCCTGTTTATCCAGGGCAGTTCTTC
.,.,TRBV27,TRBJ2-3,CASSFPRDTQYF,TGTGCCAGCAGTTTTCCCCGGGATACGCAGTATTTT
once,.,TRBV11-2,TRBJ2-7,CASSLTRDYEQYF,TGTGCCAGCAGCTTAACCAGAGACTACGAGCAGTACTTC
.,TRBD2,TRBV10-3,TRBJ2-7,CAISGLAGGGEQYF,TGTGCCATCAGTGGACTAGCGGGAGGGGGCGAGCAGTACTTC
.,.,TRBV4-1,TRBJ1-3,CASSQLDSSGNTIYF,TGCGCCAGCAGCCAACTCGACAGCTCTGGAAACACCATATATTTT
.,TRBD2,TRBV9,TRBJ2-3,CASSQGGLAGGDTQYF,TGTGCCAGCAGCCAGGGGGGACTAGCGGGAGGAGATACGCAGTATTTT
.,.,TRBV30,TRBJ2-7,CAWSSVGAYEQYF,TGTGCCTGGAGTTCCGTTGGAGCCTACGAGCAGTACTTC
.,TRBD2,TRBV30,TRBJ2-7,CAWDWGGYEQYF,TGTGCCTGGGATTGGGGGGGCTACGAGCAGTACTTC
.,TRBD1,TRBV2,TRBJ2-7,CATQSGTAYEQYF,TGTGCCACCCAATCCGGGACAGCCTACGAGCAGTACTTC
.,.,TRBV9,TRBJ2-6,CASSVDGPAGANVLTF,TGTGCCAGCAGCGTAGATGGTCCGGCGGGGGCCAACGTCCTGACTTTC
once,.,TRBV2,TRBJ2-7,CASRDQGTSYEQYF,TGTGCCAGCAGGGACCAGGGAACGTCCTACGAGCAGTACTTC
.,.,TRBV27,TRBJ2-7,CASSSPYHEQYF,TGTGCCAGCAGTTCCCCATACCACGAGCAGTACTTC
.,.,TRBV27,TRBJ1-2,CASRTLGEYGYTF,TGTGCCAGCAGGACATTAGGGGAGTACGGCTACACCTTC
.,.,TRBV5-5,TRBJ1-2,CASSPLGYGYTF,TGTGCCAGCAGTCCGCTAGGCTATGGCTACACCTTC
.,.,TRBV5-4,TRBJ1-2,CASSLSTGTYGYTF,TGTGCCAGCAGCTTGTCCACAGGGACCTATGGCTACACCTTC
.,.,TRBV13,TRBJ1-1,CASSLEGNTEAFF,TGTGCCAGCAGCCTCGAGGGGAACACTGAAGCTTTCTTT
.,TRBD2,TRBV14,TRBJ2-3,CASSFTSGSTDTQYF,TGTGCCAGCAGCTTCACTAGCGGTAGCACAGATACGCAGTATTTT
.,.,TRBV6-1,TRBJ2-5,CASSEPWDIGGQETQYF,TGTGCCAGCAGTGAACCGTGGGACATTGGCGGCCAAGAGACCCAGTACTTC
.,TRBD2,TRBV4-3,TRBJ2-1,CASSQDHPGEGRSNEQFF,TGCGCCAGCAGCCAAGATCATCCGGGGGAGGGCCGTAGCAATGAGCAGTTCTTC
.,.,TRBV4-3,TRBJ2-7,CASSQGTDYEQYF,TGCGCCAGCAGCCAAGGGACGGACTACGAGCAGTACTTC
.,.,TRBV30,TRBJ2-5,CACDLVVGQETQYF,TGTGCCTGCGATCTAGTGGTGGGCCAAGAGACCCAGTACTTC
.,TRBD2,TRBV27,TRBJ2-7,CASSIGGGSYEQYF,TGTGCCAGCAGTATTGGCGGGGGCTCCTACGAGCAGTACTTC
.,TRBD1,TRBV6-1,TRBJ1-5,CASSIDRVVPQHF,TGTGCCAGCAGTATCGACAGGGTGGTACCCCAGCATTTT
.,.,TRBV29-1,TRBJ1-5,CSVRNFGNQPQHF,TGCAGCGTTCGAAACTTCGGGAATCAGCCCCAGCATTTT
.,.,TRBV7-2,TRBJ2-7,CASSLPESYEQYF,TGTGCCAGCAGCTTACCGGAGTCCTACGAGCAGTACTTC
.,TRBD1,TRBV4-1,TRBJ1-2,CASSQDGTVYGYTF,TGCGCCAGCAGCCAAGACGGGACAGTCTATGGCTACACCTTC
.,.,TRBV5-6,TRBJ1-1,CASRGSVLIGDTEAFF,TGTGCCAGCAGGGGGAGCGTCCTTATTGGAGACACTGAAGCTTTCTTT
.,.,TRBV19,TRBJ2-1,CATSWVPYNEQFF,TGTGCCACCAGCTGGGTCCCCTACAATGAGCAGTTCTTC
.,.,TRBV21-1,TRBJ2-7,CASSKARGGYYEQYF,TGTGCCAGCAGCAAAGCGCGTGGGGGGTACTACGAGCAGTACTTC
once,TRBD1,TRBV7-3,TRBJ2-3,CASSSTGGASDTQYF,TGTGCCAGCAGCTCGACAGGGGGCGCCTCAGATACGCAGTATTTT
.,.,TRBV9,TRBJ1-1,CASSVGGANTEAFF,TGTGCCAGCAGCGTAGGGGGGGCGAACACTGAAGCTTTCTTT
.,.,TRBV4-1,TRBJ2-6,CASSQKAGANVLTF,TGCGCCAGCAGCCAAAAGGCTGGGGCCAACGTCCTGACTTTC
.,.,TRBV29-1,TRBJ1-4,CSVRQDNEKLFF,TGCAGCGTTCGACAGGATAATGAAAAACTGTTTTTT
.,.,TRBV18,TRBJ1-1,CASSAGTEAFF,TGTGCCAGCTCAGCCGGGACTGAAGCTTTCTTT
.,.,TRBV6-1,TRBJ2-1,CASSEYRLVGYNEQFF,TGTGCCAGCAGTGAATATCGACTTGTAGGTTACAATGAGCAGTTCTTC
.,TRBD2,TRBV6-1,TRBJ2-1,CASNSGENYNEQFF,TGTGCCAGTAATAGCGGGGAGAACTACAATGAGCAGTTCTTC
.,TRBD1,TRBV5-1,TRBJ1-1,CASETGGRNTEAFF,TGCGCCAGCGAGACAGGGGGCCGGAACACTGAAGCTTTCTTT
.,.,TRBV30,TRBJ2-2,CAWSVITGELFF,TGTGCCTGGAGTGTGATCACCGGGGAGCTGTTTTTT
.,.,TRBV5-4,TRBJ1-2,CASSLEGGNYGYTF,TGTGCCAGCAGCTTGGAGGGCGGGAACTATGGCTACACCTTC
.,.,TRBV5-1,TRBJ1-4,CASSSGTQEKLFF,TGCGCCAGCAGCTCCGGGACACAAGAAAAACTGTTTTTT